This TCR beta chain came from a study of cytomegalovirus exposure and HLA in healthy donors (dated by TCRdb to the late 2010s). With respect to the entire study: According to an earlier analysis of a few hundred of the donors, about 180 million T cells yielded some 110 million unique TCR beta sequences and approximately 280 Gb of sequence data. About 300 gigabases of sequencing data and approximately 80 million unique TCR sequences were included in an early release covering around 600 HLA-typed donors. Of the 300 to 500 genotyped donors, 65% to 90% were placed in the genetic ancestry cluster associated with self-reported Caucasian donors. The aim of the study was to test whether cataloging public T cell receptors could identify signatures of past pathogen exposure. The study profiled the T cell repertoires of 550 to 700 subjects by immunosequencing and related them to cytomegalovirus serostatus. A separate validation cohort of roughly 130 different subjects was used in addition to the roughly 700-subject first cohort. High-throughput TCR immunosequencing, statistical association of individual TCRs with disease status, and machine learning were combined to predict cytomegalovirus infection status. A later analysis re-examined previously published TCR beta repertoires from roughly 650 donors and added high-resolution HLA genotyping to investigate patterns of TCR occurrence. In the later analysis, no new phenotypic data were used to find candidate immune exposures; instead, reliance was placed on TCR beta sequences and their occurrence across donors. An earlier analysis of more than 450 of the donors used high-throughput TCR beta sequencing to judge whether each TCR beta V gene segment behaved as functional or pseudogenic. Donor age, sex, ethnicity and CMV serostatus were compiled alongside the repertoire data. In a later genetic analysis, genome-wide SNP genotypes for about 55% of the 666 donors were used, and that subset was treated as a discovery cohort. Every repertoire in the discovery cohort had been generated on one and the same sequencing platform. Class I and class II HLA loci were covered by the typing at four-digit resolution. The number of typed donors differed by locus: about 620-640 for A, B, C, DRB1 and DQB1; some 540 for DQA1; 600 to 610 for DPA1; and around 470 for DPB1. Roughly five DR-DQ haplotypes were handled as single units for association and clustering, since linkage in the cohort was strong. Among about 410 genotyped donors of the cohort, an average of around 220,000 unique TCR beta nucleotide sequences was sequenced per donor, of which roughly 17% were non-productive. Results the study describes overall, beyond this receptor: In vitro tests confirmed that a few of the cytomegalovirus-associated TCR beta chains recognize cytomegalovirus antigens. Most TCR sequences were seen in very few donors, while some public TCRs were found in many individuals. At a false discovery rate of 0.05, a later analysis linked around 15,000 TCR beta sequences to specific HLA alleles. A further reported finding was that TCR beta sequences accurately predicted the HLA-A and HLA-B alleles for most subjects in the first cohort. The study gave a list of 150 to 200 TCR beta chains associated with cytomegalovirus. Only TCR beta chains were sequenced in this cohort, and the absence of alpha or paired-chain data limited detectable features. An association between a missense DCLRE1C variant and V-gene and J-gene trimming of TCR beta chains was found in a later genetic analysis and replicated in an independent cohort. The earlier analysis of a few hundred of the donors excluded approximately 17 rarely observed V segments, including chromosome 9 orphons, because counts were too low. Because HLA typing was missing for some donors at each locus, association tests included only the typed subset. According to a later genetic analysis, donors in an Asian-associated ancestry cluster had fewer N-insertions in productive TCRs than the approximately 630-donor mean. Because the 87-base-pair reads could not distinguish some IMGT-functional V segments, including TRBV6-2 and TRBV6-3, those segments were excluded. The authors suggested that the approach could potentially be generalized to other disease states and immunological phenotypes. A cluster of highly shared sequence variants was judged likely to represent a technical artifact of the sequencing pipeline. In an earlier analysis of some 500 of the donors, most TCR beta V segments appeared in productive rearrangements about 87% or about 30% of the time, broadly matching IMGT annotations. In a later analysis, TCR association rates were found to vary across HLA loci, with the most associated TCRs seen for DRB1 alleles and the fewest for HLA-C alleles. Compared with equally common non-associated chains, HLA-associated TCR beta chains in a later analysis were more clonally expanded and had lower generation probabilities. In a later analysis, several top co-occurrence clusters were reported to appear linked to parvovirus B19, influenza, CMV and Epstein-Barr virus. Correlated functional status among segregating V segments might be attributable to linkage disequilibrium, but an unknown experimental factor could not be ruled out. Cytomegalovirus status was reported to be diagnosed by the classifier with high specificity and sensitivity in both the original and validation cohorts. When HLA alleles, especially DR and DQ, strongly co-occurred, TCR associations were difficult to assign to individual alleles. CMV serostatus was the only immune exposure information available for the cohort. Most CMV-associated TCR beta chains appeared to be HLA-restricted in a later analysis, and the HLA associations seemed to be driven largely by CMV exposure. Roughly uniform sequencing depth across donors was assumed in presence/absence analyses, although this assumption may not hold.

The cohort was made up of 500 to 800 healthy bone marrow donors. At the time of sampling, all cohort members were nominally healthy, though unrecorded immune exposures were likely present. The donor was CMV seronegative and was included in the group of several hundred seronegative cohort members. Every donor gave a peripheral blood sample, and the peripheral blood mononuclear cells from that sample were used for TCR beta sequencing. The Qiagen DNeasy Blood Extraction Kit was used to extract genomic DNA from the blood cell samples. This clone has a single count. It lacks a known antigen. No qualities accompany the bases; no much larger clone lies one base away. The library relied on the immunoSEQ multiplex PCR assay. For the multiplex PCR, a mixture combining 60 forward primers for TCR Vbeta segments and 13 reverse primers for TCR Jbeta segments was used. Amplification of the CDR3 region of rearranged TCR beta genes was performed with a multiplex PCR assay on genomic DNA. The Illumina HiSeq System was used to sequence the amplified TCR beta libraries as 87-base-pair reads. The authors' pipeline ran thus. A later analysis counted some 80 million unique TCR beta chains across the 500 to 850 repertoires, and some 11 million of these chains were shared by at least two donors. A nearest-neighbor algorithm error-corrected the raw reads and collapsed the reads into unique sequences, merging closely related sequences to remove PCR and sequencing errors. CDR3 sequences were aligned to IMGT reference sequences to assign V, D and J gene segments. For a sequence to be retained, at least a six-nucleotide match to both a V gene segment and a J gene segment was required. A rearrangement counted as productive if the CDR3 had no stop codons and remained in frame with V and J, and every other rearrangement counted as non-productive. Following IMGT convention, CDR3 was defined as the stretch from the second conserved V-encoded cysteine to the conserved J-encoded phenylalanine. The earlier analysis of about 610 of the donors excluded any sequence lacking an unambiguous match to a single V gene segment. An earlier analysis of under 750 of the donors called V segments functional above 56.7% productive rearrangements and segregating when the between-donor standard deviation exceeded 5%. A statistical classification framework was built for diagnosing cytomegalovirus status from the catalog of TCR beta chain sequences. In a later analysis, TCR nucleotide sequences were compared against IMGT/GENE-DB human TR gene sequences so that V and J genes could be assigned. In a later analysis, CDR3 sequences and most-parsimonious VDJ recombination scenarios were assigned using the TCRdist pipeline. In a later analysis, each TCR beta chain was defined by its CDR3 amino acid sequence together with its V-gene family, and reads lacking a unique V-gene family were excluded. To address suspected cross-contamination and a sequencing artifact, a later analysis removed several hundred highly shared, low-generation-probability nucleotide sequences. For each public chain, a later analysis derived a clonal expansion index from normalized ranks of inferred template counts within each repertoire. A later analysis computed generation probabilities with a VDJ recombination model fitted to out-of-frame rearrangements, and checked the results against IGoR. In a later analysis, TCR-TCR, TCR-HLA and TCR-CMV co-occurrence was scored with hypergeometric tests, and a repertoire-size bias correction was applied to TCR pairs. To estimate false discovery rates, a later analysis permuted the HLA or CMV assignments 20 times. A later analysis grouped co-occurring TCRs with DBSCAN, adding TCRdist sequence similarity when clustering within HLA-allele-positive subsets. Co-occurrence clustering excluded repertoires with fewer than 30,000 or more than 120,000 public chains, plus five with anomalous nucleotide sharing. TCRdb limited this immuneACCESS table to in-frame rearrangements with V and J called. A share of clones is missing; checked studies link under half to unresolved V genes, and the rest is unexplained. Clonal size and the V and J genes are those of that table, whereas D and trimming came from the DNA. In all, the sample holds 95,000 to 130,000 clones, and 75% of those were seen once. Around 1.6% of the sample rests with the top ten.

V loses 3 bases, J loses 8 bases, and the germline ends lie 10 bases apart. The CDR3 holds 12 amino acids from the cysteine to the phenylalanine. The CDR3 DNA has 36 bases and is translated from base 1. The germline V gene gives CDR1 as MDHEN and CDR2 as SYDVKM. This chain joins TRBV28 to TRBJ1-1; the D gene identity is not certain. The clonotype comes from a woman between 18 and 29 years old in good health and CMV-seronegative. Sequenced: PBMCs. CDR3 loop: CASSLGVGEAFF. DNA sequence: TGTGCCAGCAGTTTGGGAGTAGGGGAAGCTTTCTTT.